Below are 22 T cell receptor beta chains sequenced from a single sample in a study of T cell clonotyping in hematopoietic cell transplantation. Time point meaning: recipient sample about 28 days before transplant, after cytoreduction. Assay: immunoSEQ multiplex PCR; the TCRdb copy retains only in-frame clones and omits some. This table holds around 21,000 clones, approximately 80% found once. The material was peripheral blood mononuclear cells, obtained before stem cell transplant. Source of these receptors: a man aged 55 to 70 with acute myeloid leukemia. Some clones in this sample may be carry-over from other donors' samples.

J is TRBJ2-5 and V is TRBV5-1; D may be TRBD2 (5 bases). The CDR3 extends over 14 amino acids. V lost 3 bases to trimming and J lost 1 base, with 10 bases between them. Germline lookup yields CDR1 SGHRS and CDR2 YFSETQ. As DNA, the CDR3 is TGCGCCAGCAGCTGGACTTTCTCCCAAGAGACCCAGTACTTC. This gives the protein CASSWTFSQETQYF.

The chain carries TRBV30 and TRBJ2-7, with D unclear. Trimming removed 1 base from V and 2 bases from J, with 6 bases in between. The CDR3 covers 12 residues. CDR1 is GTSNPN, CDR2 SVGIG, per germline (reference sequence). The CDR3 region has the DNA TGTGCCTGGAGTGGACCCGCCTACGAGCAGTACTTC. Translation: CAWSGPAYEQYF. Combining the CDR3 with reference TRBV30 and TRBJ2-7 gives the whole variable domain SQTIHQWPATLVQPVGSPLSLECTVEGTSNPNLYWYRQAAGRGLQLLFYSVGIGQISSEVPQNLSASRPQDRQFILSSKKLLLSDSGFYLCAWSGPAYEQYFGPGTRLTVT.

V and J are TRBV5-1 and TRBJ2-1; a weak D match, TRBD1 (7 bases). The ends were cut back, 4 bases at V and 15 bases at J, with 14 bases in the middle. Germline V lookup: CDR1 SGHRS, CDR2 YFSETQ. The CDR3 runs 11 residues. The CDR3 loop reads CASSGGDSRFF. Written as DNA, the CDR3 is TGCGCCAGCAGCGGAGGGGACAGCAGGTTCTTC.

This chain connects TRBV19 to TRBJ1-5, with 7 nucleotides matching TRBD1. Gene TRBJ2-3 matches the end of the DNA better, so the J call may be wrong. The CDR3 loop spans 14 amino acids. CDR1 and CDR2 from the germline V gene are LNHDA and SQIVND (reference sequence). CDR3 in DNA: TGTGCCAGTATGAGACAGGGTTGGAATCAGCCCCAGTATTTT. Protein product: CASMRQGWNQPQYF.

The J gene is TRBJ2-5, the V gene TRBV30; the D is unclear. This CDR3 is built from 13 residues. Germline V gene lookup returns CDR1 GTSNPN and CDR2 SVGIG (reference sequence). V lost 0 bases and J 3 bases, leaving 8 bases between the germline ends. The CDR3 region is CAWSVQGKETQYF. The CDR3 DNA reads TGTGCCTGGAGTGTACAAGGAAAAGAGACCCAGTACTTC. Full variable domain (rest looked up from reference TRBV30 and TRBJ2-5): SQTIHQWPATLVQPVGSPLSLECTVEGTSNPNLYWYRQAAGRGLQLLFYSVGIGQISSEVPQNLSASRPQDRQFILSSKKLLLSDSGFYLCAWSVQGKETQYFGPGTRLLVL.

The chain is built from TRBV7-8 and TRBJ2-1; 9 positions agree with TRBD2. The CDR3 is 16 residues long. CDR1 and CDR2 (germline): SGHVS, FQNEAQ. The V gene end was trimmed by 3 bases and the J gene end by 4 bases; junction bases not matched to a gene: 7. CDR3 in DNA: TGTGCCAGCAGCTTTCTGGTTAGCGGGGGATACAATGAGCAGTTCTTC. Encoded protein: CASSFLVSGGYNEQFF.

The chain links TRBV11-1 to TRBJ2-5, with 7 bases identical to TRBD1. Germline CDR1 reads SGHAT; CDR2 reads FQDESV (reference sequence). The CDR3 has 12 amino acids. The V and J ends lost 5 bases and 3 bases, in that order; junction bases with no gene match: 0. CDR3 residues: CASSGQEETQYF. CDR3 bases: TGTGCCAGCAGCGGACAGGAAGAGACCCAGTACTTC. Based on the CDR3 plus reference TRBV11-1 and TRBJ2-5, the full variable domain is EAEVAQSPRYKITEKSQAVAFWCDPISGHATLYWYRQILGQGPELLVQFQDESVVDDSQLPKDRFSAERLKGVDSTLKIQPAELGDSAMYLCASSGQEETQYFGPGTRLLVL.

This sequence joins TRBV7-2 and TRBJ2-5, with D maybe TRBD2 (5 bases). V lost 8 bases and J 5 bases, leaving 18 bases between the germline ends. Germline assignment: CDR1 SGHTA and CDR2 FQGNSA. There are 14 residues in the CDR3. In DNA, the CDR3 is TGTGCCAGCCATGGACTCACCCCGGGGGAGACCCAGTACTTC. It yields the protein CASHGLTPGETQYF.

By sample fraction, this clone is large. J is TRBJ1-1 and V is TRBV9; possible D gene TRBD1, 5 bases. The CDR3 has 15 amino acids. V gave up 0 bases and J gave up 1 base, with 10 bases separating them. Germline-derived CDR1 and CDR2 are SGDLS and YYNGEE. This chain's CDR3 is CASSVVGAENTEAFF. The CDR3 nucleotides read TGTGCCAGCAGCGTAGTAGGGGCTGAGAACACTGAAGCTTTCTTT.

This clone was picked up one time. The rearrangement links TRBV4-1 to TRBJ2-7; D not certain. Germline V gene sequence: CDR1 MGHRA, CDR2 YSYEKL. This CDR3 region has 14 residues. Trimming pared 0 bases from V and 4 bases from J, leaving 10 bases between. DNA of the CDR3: TGCGCCAGCAGCCAAGATCTTCAGAGTTACGAGCAGTACTTC. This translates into CASSQDLQSYEQYF.

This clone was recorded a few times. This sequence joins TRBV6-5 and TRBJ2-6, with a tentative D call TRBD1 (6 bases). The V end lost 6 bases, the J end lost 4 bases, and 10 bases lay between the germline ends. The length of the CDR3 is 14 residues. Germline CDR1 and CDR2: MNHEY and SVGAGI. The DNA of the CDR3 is TGTGCCAGCAGATCAGGGGACGGGGCCAACGTCCTGACTTTC. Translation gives CASRSGDGANVLTF.

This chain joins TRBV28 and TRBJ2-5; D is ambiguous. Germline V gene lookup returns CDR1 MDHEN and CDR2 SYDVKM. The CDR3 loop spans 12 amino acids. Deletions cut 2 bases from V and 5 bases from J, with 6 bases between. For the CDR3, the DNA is TGTGCCAGCAGTTTACCCGGGGAGACCCAGTACTTC. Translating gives CASSLPGETQYF.

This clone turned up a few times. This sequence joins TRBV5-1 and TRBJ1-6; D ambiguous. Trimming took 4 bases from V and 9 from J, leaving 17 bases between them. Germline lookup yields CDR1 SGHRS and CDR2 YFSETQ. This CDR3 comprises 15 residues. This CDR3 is CASSSQPDDLSPLHF. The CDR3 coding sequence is TGCGCCAGCAGCAGCCAGCCCGACGACCTTTCACCCCTCCACTTT.

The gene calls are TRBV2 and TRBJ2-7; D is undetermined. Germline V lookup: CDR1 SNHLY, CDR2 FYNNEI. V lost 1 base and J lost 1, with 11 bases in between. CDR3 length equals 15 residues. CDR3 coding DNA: TGTGCCAGCAGTGAAGGTGTGCCCCTTTCCTACGAGCAGTACTTC. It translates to CASSEGVPLSYEQYF.

CDR3 residues: CASRSPQGRATEAFF. The CDR3 nucleotides are TGTGCCAGCAGGAGCCCACAGGGGCGGGCCACTGAAGCTTTCTTT. The chain links TRBV6-5 to TRBJ1-1; TRBD1 matches at 7 bases. From germline, CDR1 is MNHEY and CDR2 SVGAGI. The CDR3 is 15 amino acids. V lost 6 bases and J lost 4; bases outside the gene matches: 11.

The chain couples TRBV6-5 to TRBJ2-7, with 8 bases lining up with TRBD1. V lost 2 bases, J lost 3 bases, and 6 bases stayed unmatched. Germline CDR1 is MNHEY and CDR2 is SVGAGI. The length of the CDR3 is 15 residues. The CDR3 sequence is CASSYGTGSVYEQYF. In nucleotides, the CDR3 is TGTGCCAGCAGTTACGGGACAGGATCAGTCTACGAGCAGTACTTC.

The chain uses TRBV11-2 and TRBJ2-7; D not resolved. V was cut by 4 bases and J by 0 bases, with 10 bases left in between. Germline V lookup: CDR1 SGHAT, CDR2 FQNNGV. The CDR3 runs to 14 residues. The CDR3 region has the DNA TGTGCCAGCAGCTATATCCTGAGCTCCTACGAGCAGTACTTC. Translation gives CASSYILSSYEQYF.

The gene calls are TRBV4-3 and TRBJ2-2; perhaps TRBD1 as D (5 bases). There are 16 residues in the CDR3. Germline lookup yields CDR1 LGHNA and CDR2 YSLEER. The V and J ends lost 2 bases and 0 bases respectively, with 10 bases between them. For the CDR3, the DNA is TGCGCCAGCAGCCAATTTCAGGGCGCGAACACCGGGGAGCTGTTTTTT. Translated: CASSQFQGANTGELFF.

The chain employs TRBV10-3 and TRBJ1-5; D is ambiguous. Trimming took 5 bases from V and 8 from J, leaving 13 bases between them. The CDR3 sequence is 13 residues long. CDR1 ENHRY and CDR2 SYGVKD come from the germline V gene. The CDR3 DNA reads TGTGCCATCAGTCAGACCTCAAGGGAGCCCCAGCATTTT. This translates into CAISQTSREPQHF.

In nucleotides, the CDR3 is TGCAGCGTTATGACCTCTGGGGCCAACGTCCTGACTTTC. Encoded protein: CSVMTSGANVLTF. The V gene is TRBV29-1, the J gene TRBJ2-6; no definite D call. The germline gives CDR1 SQVTM, CDR2 ANQGSEA. The CDR3 is 13 amino acids. Trimming cost V 5 bases and J 0 bases, with 5 bases left between them.

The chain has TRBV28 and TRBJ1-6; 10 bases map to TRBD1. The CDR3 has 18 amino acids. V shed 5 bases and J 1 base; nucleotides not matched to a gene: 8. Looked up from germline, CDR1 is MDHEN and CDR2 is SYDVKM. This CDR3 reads CASSSRTGGDSYNSPLHF. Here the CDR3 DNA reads TGTGCCAGCAGTAGTCGGACAGGGGGAGATTCCTATAATTCACCCCTCCACTTT.

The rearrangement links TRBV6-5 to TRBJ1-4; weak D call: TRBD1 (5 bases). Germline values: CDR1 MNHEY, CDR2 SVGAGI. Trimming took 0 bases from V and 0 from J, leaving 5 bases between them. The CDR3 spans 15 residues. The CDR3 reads CASSYSGPTNEKLFF. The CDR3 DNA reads TGTGCCAGCAGTTACTCGGGACCAACTAATGAAAAACTGTTTTTT.